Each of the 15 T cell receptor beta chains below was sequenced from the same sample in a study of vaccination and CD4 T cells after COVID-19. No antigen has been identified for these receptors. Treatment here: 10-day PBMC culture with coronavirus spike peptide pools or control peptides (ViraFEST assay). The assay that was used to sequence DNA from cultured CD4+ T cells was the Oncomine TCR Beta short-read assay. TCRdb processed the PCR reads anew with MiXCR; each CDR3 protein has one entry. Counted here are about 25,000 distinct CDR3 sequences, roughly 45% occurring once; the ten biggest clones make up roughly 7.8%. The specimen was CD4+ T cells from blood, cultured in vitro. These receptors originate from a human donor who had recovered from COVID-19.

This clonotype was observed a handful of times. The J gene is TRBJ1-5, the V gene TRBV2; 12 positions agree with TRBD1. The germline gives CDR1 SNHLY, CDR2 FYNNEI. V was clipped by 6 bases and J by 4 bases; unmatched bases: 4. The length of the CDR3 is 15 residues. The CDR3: CASRGQGAQNQPQHF. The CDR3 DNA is TGTGCCAGCAGGGGACAGGGGGCCCAAAATCAGCCCCAGCATTTT.

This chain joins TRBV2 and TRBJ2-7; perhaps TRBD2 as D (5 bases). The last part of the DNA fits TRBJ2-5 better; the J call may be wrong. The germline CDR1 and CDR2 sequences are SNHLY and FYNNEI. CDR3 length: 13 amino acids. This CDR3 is CASSSEGRETQYF. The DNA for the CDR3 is TGTGCCAGCAGTTCAGAGGGTCGGGAGACCCAGTACTTC.

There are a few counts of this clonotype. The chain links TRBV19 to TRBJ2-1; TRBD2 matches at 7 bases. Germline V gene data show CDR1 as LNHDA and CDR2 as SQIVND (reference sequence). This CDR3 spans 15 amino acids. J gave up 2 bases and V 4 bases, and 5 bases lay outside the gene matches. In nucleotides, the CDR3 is TGTGCCAGTAGTAGTGAGCGGGGCCCCTACAATGAGCAGTTCTTC. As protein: CASSSERGPYNEQFF.

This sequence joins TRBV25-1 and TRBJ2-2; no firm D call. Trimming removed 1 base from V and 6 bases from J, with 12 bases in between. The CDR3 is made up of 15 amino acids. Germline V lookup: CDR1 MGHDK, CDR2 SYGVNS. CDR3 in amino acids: CASSEWNGRSGELFF. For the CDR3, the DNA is TGTGCCAGCAGTGAATGGAACGGCAGGTCCGGGGAGCTGTTTTTT.

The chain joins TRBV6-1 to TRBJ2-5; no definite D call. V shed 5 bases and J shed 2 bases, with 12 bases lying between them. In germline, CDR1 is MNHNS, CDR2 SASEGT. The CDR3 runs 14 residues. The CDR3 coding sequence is TGTGCCAGCAGTCCCCACGAGGTTCAAGAGACCCAGTACTTC. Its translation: CASSPHEVQETQYF.

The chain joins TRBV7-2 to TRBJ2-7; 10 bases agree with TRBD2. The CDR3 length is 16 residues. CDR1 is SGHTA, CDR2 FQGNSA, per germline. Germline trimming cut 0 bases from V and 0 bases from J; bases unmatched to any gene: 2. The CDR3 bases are TGTGCCAGCAGCTTAGCGGCTAGCGGGAGCTCCTACGAGCAGTACTTC. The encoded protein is CASSLAASGSSYEQYF.

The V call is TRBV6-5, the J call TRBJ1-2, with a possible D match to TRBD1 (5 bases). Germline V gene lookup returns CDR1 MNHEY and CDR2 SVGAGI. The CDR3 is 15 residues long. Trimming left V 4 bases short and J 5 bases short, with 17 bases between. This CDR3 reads CASSSARGVSYGYTF. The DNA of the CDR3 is TGTGCCAGCAGTTCAGCGCGGGGCGTCTCATATGGCTACACCTTC.

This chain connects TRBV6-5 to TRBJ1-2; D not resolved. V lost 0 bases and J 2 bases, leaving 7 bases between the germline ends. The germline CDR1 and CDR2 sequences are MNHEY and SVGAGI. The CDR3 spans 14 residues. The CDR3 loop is CASSYSRRNYGYTF. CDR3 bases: TGTGCCAGCAGTTACTCGAGGAGGAACTATGGCTACACCTTC.

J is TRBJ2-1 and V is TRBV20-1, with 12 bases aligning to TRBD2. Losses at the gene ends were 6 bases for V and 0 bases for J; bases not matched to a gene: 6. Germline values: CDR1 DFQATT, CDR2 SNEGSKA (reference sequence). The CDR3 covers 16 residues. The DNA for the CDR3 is TGCAGTGCAAGTGGGACTAGCGGGTTCTCCTACAATGAGCAGTTCTTC. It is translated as CSASGTSGFSYNEQFF.

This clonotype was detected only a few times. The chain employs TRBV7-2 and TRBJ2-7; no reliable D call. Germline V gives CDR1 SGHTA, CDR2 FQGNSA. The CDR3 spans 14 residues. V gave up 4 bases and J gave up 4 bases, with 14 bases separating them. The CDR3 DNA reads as TGTGCCAGCAGCTCAAATTCACTGGTTTACGAGCAGTACTTC. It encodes CASSSNSLVYEQYF.

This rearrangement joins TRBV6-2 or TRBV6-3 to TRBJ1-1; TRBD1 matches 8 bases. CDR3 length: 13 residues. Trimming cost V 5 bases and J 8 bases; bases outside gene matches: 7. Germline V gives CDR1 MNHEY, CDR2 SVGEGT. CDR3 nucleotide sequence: TGTGCCAGCAGTACCCAGGGGGCGGTCGAAGCTTTCTTT. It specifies CASSTQGAVEAFF.

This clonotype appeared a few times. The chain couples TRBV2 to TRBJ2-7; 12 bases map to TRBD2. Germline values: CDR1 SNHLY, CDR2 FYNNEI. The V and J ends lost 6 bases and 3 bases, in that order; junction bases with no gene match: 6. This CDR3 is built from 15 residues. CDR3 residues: CASRARTSGNYEQYF. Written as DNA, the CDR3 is TGTGCCAGCAGGGCACGGACTAGCGGGAACTACGAGCAGTACTTC.

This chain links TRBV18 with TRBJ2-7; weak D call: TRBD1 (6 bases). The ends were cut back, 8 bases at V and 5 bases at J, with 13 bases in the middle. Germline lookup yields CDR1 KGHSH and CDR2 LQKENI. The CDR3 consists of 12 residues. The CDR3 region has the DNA TGTGCCAGCGCCCCAGGGGACGACGAGCAGTACTTC. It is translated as CASAPGDDEQYF.

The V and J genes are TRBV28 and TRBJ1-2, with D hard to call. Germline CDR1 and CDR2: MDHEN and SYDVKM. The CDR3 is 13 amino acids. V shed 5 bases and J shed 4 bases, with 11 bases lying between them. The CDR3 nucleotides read TGTGCCAGCAGTCCATTTAACCGCTATGGCTACACCTTC. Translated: CASSPFNRYGYTF.

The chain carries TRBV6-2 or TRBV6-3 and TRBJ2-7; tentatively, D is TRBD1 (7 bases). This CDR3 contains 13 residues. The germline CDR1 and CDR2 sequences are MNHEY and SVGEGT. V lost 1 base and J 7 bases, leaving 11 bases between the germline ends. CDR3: CASSYYRGLEQYF. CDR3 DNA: TGTGCCAGCAGTTACTACAGGGGACTGGAGCAGTACTTC.